The clone carrying this TCR beta chain was found many times. The CDR3 loop spans 14 amino acids. V was shortened by 3 bases and J by 6 bases, with 15 bases between the two germline ends. The germline CDR1 and CDR2 sequences are DFQATT and SNEGSKA (reference sequence). This sample was taken from a study of T cells in Graves' hyperthyroidism and ophthalmopathy. RNA transcripts provided the source from which TCR beta CDR3 regions were amplified. In the first-round RT-PCR of the TCR CDR3, the HTBI primer set was used. From the multiplex PCR reads, TCRdb called clonotypes with MiXCR, one entry per CDR3 protein. This table holds 350,000 to 400,000 distinct CDR3 sequences, under 20% found once.

The TCR originated in a woman younger than 30 with Graves' hyperthyroidism. The specimen was blood. V gene TRBV20-1 combines with J gene TRBJ1-5, with D maybe TRBD1 (5 bases). The DNA for the CDR3 is TGCAGTGCTAGCAGGGTGGGCTTCGGTCAGCCCCAGCATTTT. It encodes CSASRVGFGQPQHF.